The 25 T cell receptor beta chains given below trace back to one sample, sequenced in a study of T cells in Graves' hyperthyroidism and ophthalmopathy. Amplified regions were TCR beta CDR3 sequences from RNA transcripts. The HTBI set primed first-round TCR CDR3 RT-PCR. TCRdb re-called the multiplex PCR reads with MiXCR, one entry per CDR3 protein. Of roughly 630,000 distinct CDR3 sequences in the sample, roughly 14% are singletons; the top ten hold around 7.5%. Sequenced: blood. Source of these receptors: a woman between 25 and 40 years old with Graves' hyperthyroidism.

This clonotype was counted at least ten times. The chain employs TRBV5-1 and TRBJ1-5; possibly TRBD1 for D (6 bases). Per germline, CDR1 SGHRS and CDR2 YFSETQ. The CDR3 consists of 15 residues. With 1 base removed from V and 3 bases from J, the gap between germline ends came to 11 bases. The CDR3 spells CASSLRGGDNQPQHF. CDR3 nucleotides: TGCGCCAGCAGCTTGCGAGGGGGTGACAATCAGCCCCAGCATTTT.

CDR3 amino acids: CASSYRGPGANVLTF. As DNA, the CDR3 is TGTGCCAGCAGCTACCGGGGGCCTGGGGCCAACGTCCTGACTTTC. This chain uses TRBV7-3 with TRBJ2-6; either TRBD1 or TRBD2 may fit D (6 bases each). V was pared by 4 bases and J by 2 bases, with 9 bases between. The germline gives CDR1 SGHTA, CDR2 FQGTGA. The CDR3 consists of 15 residues.

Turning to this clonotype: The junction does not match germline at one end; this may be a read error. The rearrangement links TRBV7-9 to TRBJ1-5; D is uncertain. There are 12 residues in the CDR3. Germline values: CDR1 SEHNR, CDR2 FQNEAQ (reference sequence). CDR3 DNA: TGTGCCGGCAGCTTTGTCTATCAGCCCCAGCATTTT. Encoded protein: CAGSFVYQPQHF.

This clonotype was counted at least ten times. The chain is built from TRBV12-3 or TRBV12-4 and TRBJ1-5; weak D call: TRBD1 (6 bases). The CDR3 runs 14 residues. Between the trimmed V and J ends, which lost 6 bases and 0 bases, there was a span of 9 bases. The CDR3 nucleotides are TGTGCCAGCAGGACAGGATATAGCAATCAGCCCCAGCATTTT. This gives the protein CASRTGYSNQPQHF.

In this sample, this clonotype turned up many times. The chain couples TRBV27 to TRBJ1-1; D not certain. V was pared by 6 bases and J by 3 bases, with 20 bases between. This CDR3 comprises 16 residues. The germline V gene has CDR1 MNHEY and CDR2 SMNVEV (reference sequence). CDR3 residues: CASREIHGVGYTEAFF. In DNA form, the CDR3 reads TGTGCCAGCAGAGAAATCCACGGGGTGGGGTACACTGAAGCTTTCTTT.

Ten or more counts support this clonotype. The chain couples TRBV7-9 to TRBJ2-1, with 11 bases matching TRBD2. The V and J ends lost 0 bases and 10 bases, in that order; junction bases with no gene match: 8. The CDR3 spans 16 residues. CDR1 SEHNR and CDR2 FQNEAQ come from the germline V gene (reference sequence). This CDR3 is CASSLALLAGGREQFF. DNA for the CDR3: TGTGCCAGCAGCTTAGCGTTGCTAGCGGGAGGTAGAGAGCAGTTCTTC.

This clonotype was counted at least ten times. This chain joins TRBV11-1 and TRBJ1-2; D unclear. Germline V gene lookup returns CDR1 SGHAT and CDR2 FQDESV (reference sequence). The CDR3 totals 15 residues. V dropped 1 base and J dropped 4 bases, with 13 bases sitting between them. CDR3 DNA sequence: TGTGCCAGCAGCTTAGATTTCCCGGACCGCTATGGCTACACCTTC. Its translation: CASSLDFPDRYGYTF. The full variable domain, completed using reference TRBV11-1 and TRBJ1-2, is EAEVAQSPRYKITEKSQAVAFWCDPISGHATLYWYRQILGQGPELLVQFQDESVVDDSQLPKDRFSAERLKGVDSTLKIQPAELGDSAMYLCASSLDFPDRYGYTFGSGTRLTVV.

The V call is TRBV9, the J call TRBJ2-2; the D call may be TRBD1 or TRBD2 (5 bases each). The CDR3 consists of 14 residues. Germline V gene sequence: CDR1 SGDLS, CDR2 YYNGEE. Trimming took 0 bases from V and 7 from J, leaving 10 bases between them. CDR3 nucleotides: TGTGCCAGCAGCGTAGCTGGTGGGGGCGGGGAGCTGTTTTTT. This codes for CASSVAGGGGELFF.

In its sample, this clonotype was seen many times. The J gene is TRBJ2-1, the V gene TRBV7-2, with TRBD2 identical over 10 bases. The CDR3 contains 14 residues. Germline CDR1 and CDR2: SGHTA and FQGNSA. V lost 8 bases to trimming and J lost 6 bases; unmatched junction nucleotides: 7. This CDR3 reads CASDRTSGSNEQFF. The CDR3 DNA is TGTGCCAGCGACCGGACTAGCGGAAGCAATGAGCAGTTCTTC.

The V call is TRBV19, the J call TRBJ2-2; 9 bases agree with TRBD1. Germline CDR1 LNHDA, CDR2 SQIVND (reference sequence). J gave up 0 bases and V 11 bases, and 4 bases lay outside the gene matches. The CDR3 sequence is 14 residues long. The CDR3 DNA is TGTGCCGGGCGACAGGGGGCGAACACCGGGGAGCTGTTTTTT. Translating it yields CAGRQGANTGELFF.

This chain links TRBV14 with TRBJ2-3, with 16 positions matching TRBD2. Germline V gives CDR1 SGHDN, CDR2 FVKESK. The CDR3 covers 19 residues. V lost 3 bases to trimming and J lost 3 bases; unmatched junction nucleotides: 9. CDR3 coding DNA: TGTGCCAGCAGCCAGCCCGGGACTAGCGGGAGGGCCGTGACAGATACGCAGTATTTT. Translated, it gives CASSQPGTSGRAVTDTQYF.

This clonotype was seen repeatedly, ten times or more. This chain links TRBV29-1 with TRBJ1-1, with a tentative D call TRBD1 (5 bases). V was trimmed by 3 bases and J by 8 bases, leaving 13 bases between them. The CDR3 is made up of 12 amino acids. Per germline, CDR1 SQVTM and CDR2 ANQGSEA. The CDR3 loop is CSVEARADEAFF. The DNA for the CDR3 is TGCAGCGTTGAGGCCAGGGCGGACGAAGCTTTCTTT.

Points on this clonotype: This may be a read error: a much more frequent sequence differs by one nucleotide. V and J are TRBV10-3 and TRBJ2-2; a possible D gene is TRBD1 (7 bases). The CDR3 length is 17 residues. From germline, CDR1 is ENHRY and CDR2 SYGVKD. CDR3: CAVSEPEGAGSTGELFF. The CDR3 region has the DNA TGTGCCGTCAGTGAGCCGGAGGGGGCGGGGAGCACCGGGGAGCTGTTTTTT.

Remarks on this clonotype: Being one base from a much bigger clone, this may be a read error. DNA of the CDR3: TGTGCCACCAGGGACAGGAGTCCCTACGAGCAGTACTTC. Translating it yields CATRDRSPYEQYF. This chain links TRBV15 with TRBJ2-7; 7 nucleotides match TRBD1. The junction had 4 bases not matched to a gene; V was cut back by 6 bases and J by 2 bases. The length of the CDR3 is 13 residues. The germline CDR1 and CDR2 sequences are LNHNV and YYDKDF (reference sequence).

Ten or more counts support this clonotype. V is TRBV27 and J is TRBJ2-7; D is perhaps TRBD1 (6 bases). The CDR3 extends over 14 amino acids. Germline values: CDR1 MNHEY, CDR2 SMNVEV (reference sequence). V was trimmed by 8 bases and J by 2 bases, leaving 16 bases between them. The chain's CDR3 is CASASGDMAYEQYF. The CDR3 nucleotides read TGTGCCAGCGCCTCCGGGGACATGGCCTACGAGCAGTACTTC.

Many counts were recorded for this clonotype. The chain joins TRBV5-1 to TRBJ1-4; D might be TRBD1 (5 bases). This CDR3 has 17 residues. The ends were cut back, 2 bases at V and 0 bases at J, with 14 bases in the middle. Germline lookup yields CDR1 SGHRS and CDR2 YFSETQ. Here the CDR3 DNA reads TGCGCCAGCAGCTTCCCCGACAGCGACGCAACTAATGAAAAACTGTTTTTT. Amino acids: CASSFPDSDATNEKLFF. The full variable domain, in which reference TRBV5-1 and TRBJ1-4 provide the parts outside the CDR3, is KAGVTQTPRYLIKTRGQQVTLSCSPISGHRSVSWYQQTPGQGLQFLFEYFSETQRNKGNFPGRFSGRQFSNSRSEMNVSTLELGDSALYLCASSFPDSDATNEKLFFGSGTQLSVL.

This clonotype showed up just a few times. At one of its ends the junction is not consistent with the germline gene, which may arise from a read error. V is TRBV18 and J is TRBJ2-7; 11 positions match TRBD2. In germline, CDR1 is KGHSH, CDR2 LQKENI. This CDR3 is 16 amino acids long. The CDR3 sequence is CASSPRTSGFSYEQYF. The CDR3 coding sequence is TGTGCCAGCTCTCCACGGACTAGCGGGTTCTCCTACGAGCAGTACTTC.

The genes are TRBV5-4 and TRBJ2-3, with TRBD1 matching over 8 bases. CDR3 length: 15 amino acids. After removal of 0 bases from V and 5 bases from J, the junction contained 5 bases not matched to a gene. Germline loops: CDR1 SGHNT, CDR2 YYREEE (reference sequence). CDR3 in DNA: TGTGCCAGCAGCTTGGTGCAGGGGGCGGGAGATACGCAGTATTTT. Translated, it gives CASSLVQGAGDTQYF.

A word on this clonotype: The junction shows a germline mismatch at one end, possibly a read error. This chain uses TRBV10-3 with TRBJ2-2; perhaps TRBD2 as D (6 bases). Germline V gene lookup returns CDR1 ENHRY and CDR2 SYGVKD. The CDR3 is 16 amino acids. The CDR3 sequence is CAISEGRRAPGGELVF. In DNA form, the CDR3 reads TGTGCCATCAGTGAGGGCCGGAGGGCCCCGGGCGGGGAGCTGGTTTTT.

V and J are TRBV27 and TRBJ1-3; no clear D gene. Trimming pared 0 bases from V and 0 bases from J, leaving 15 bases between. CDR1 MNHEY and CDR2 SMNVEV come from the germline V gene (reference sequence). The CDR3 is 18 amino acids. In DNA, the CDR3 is TGTGCCAGCAGTTTATCTTGGGGATCTTCGGTCTCTGGAAACACCATATATTTT. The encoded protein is CASSLSWGSSVSGNTIYF.

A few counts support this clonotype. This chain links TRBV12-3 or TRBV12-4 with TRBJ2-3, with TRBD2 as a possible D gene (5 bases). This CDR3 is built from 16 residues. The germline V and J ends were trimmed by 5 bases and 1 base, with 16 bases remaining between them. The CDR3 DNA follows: TGTGCCAGCAGTCCCCGGGCTAGCCCCGGCACAGATACGCAGTATTTT. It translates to CASSPRASPGTDTQYF.

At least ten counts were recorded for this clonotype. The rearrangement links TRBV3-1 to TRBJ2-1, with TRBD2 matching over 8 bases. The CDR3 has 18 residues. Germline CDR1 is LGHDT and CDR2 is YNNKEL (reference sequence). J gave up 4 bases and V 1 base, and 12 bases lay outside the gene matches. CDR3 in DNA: TGTGCCAGCAGCCAAGCAAGTGGGGGGATAGCGGGGTACAATGAGCAGTTCTTC. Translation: CASSQASGGIAGYNEQFF.

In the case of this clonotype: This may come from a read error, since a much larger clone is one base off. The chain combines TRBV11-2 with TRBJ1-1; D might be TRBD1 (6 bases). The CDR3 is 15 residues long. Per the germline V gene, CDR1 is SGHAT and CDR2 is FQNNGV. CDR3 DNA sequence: TGTGCCAGCAGCAAACCGACAGGCTGGGGCACTGAAACTTTCTTT. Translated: CASSKPTGWGTETFF.

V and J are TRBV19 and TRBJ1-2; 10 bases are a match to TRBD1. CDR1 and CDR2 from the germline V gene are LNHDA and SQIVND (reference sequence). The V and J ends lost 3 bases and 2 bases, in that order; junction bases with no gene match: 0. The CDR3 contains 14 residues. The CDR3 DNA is TGTGCCAGTAGTATGGGACAGGGGAACTATGGCTACACCTTC. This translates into CASSMGQGNYGYTF.

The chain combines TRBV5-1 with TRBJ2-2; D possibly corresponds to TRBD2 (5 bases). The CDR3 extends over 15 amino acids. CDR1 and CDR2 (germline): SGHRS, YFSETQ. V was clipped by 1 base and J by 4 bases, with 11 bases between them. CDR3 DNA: TGCGCCAGCAGCTTGATTTCAGGAGGCACCGGGGAGCTGTTTTTT. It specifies CASSLISGGTGELFF.